This T cell receptor (beta chain) was obtained from a study of T-cell reconstitution after alpha-beta-depleted transplantation in children. V was pared by 5 bases and J by 2 bases, with 11 bases between. Germline-derived CDR1 and CDR2 are SGHKS and YYEKEE (reference sequence). The CDR3 length is 13 residues. Of note for this clonotype: Its specificity is not known.

Study-wide results and caveats: The study traced high day-60 TCRbeta diversity in some patients to surviving recipient T cells and thymic progenitors. As was reported, about two months after transplant, alpha-beta T cells came from several hundred expanded graft clones.

Unique molecular identifiers were incorporated during preparation of the TCRbeta library. TCRdb reprocessed the PCR reads via MiXCR and lists one record per CDR3 protein. The data contain about 830,000 distinct CDR3 sequences, 16% of them seen just once; the ten biggest clones take up approximately 5%. The clonotype was recovered from a male patient younger than 18 who had a stem cell transplant for acute lymphoblastic leukemia, so the T cells may come from the graft donor. The sample was PBMCs, mostly from graft donor cells, taken 360 days after TCRalphabeta/CD19-depleted stem cell transplant. This sequence joins TRBV5-5 and TRBJ2-7; the D gene is possibly TRBD2 (5 bases). CDR3 protein: CASRADPPYEQYF. CDR3 bases: TGTGCCAGCAGAGCGGACCCACCCTACGAGCAGTACTTC.